The clone carrying this T cell receptor (beta chain) was found a few times. This sample is drawn from a study of blood T cell repertoires in COVID-19. Background on the study: There were acute and convalescent COVID-19 samples, and they came from the United States, Italy and Spain.

Original processing notes: Nucleated cell counts were estimated from reference gene primer amplification. TCRdb's table, derived via immunoSEQ multiplex PCR, lists solely in-frame clones and lacks some. For V, J and clone size, that table is used; D and trimming come from the DNA. This repertoire shows approximately 150,000 clones, roughly 85% found once; its top ten account for 5%. Trimming cost V 5 bases and J 8 bases, with 12 bases left between them. The CDR3 totals 12 residues. Germline V gene lookup returns CDR1 PRHDT and CDR2 FYEKMQ (reference sequence). Sequenced sample: peripheral blood. This chain connects TRBV13 to TRBJ1-2; D gene uncertain. This receptor was taken from a human donor in a cohort sampled during active COVID-19. The CDR3 nucleotides are TGTGCCAGCAGCATCGAGGGTAGGGGCTACACCTTC. Protein: CASSIEGRGYTF.